The 32 T cell receptor beta chains presented below share a single source sample, sequenced in a study of CD4 T cells in relation to SARS-CoV-2 and coronaviruses. Unexposed donor CD4+ T cells date from about 2010-2019, before the COVID-19 pandemic. The cells were cultured for approximately 10 days before CD4+ T cells were isolated. These receptors are not linked to any known antigen. Generated by immunoSEQ multiplex PCR, the TCRdb table keeps only in-frame clones and is missing some. This sample has approximately 25,000 clones, with over 60% found just once. Sequenced: CD4+ T cells from PBMCs, cultured in vitro. The source of these receptors is a human donor in good health.

Only one count was recorded for this clone. The genes are TRBV3-1 (or the pseudogene TRBV3-2) and TRBJ1-1; unclear D gene. The CDR3 spans 12 residues. Trimming removed 4 bases from V and 13 bases from J, with 16 bases in between. The germline V gene encodes CDR1 LGHDT and CDR2 YNNKEL (reference sequence). The CDR3 DNA sequence: TGTGCCAGCAGCCCATCCGGGAGGACGCTTTTCTTT. Protein product: CASSPSGRTLFF.

This clone was seen just once. V is TRBV6-5 and J is TRBJ2-5; D remains unclear. The germline V and J ends were trimmed by 1 base and 2 bases, with 11 bases remaining between them. The germline V gene encodes CDR1 MNHEY and CDR2 SVGAGI. The CDR3 is 15 residues long. In DNA, the CDR3 is TGTGCCAGCAGTTACTACTCTCCCCCACAAGAGACCCAGTACTTC. Amino acid sequence: CASSYYSPPQETQYF.

This chain joins TRBV21-1 and TRBJ1-1. TRBV21-1 is reported as a pseudogene. The CDR3 loop spans 16 amino acids. The CDR3 loop is CASSKEEERRNTEAFF. The CDR3 nucleotides are TGTGCCAGCAGCAAAGAGGAGGAGAGGAGGAACACTGAAGCTTTCTTT.

This clone was seen only a few times. The rearrangement uses TRBV6-2 or TRBV6-3 and TRBJ2-3; the match to TRBD1 covers 7 bases. V lost 5 bases to trimming and J lost 2 bases; unmatched junction nucleotides: 7. The CDR3 is 15 amino acids. The germline gives CDR1 MNHEY, CDR2 SVGEGT. The CDR3, as DNA: TGTGCCAGCAGTCAACCGACAGGGCTCACAGATACGCAGTATTTT. Translation gives CASSQPTGLTDTQYF.

The chain combines TRBV19 with TRBJ1-5, with a tentative D call TRBD1 (5 bases). The CDR3 runs 14 residues. In germline, CDR1 is LNHDA, CDR2 SQIVND (reference sequence). Trimming stripped 3 bases from V and 1 base from J, with 7 bases between. CDR3 bases: TGTGCCAGTAGTATGGGGCAGAGCAATCAGCCCCAGCATTTT. Translation gives CASSMGQSNQPQHF.

The V and J genes are TRBV7-2 and TRBJ1-1; D not certain. The CDR3 contains 14 residues. Trimming pared 1 base from V and 0 bases from J, leaving 6 bases between. The germline CDR1 and CDR2 sequences are SGHTA and FQGNSA. The CDR3 region has the DNA TGTGCCAGCAGCTTAGAGGGTATGAACACTGAAGCTTTCTTT. Its translation: CASSLEGMNTEAFF.

This clone has more than one count but fewer than ten. The rearrangement uses TRBV7-3 and TRBJ2-7; D is perhaps TRBD1 or TRBD2 (6 bases each). V lost 5 bases to trimming and J lost 7 bases, with 15 bases between them. CDR1 and CDR2 (germline): SGHTA, FQGTGA. The CDR3 spans 13 residues. Here the CDR3 reads CASSRGEGGEQYF. CDR3 nucleotides: TGTGCCAGCAGCCGAGGGGAAGGGGGGGAGCAGTACTTC.

The rearrangement uses TRBV19 and TRBJ1-5; D might be TRBD1 (6 bases). Germline V gives CDR1 LNHDA, CDR2 SQIVND (reference sequence). The CDR3 extends over 14 amino acids. Trimming took off 3 bases at V and 5 bases at J, with 11 bases between the two ends. The CDR3 DNA reads TGTGCCAGTAGTATCCAGGGGATGGATCAGCCCCAGCATTTT. It is translated as CASSIQGMDQPQHF.

This clone was observed a few times. The rearrangement links TRBV4-1 to TRBJ2-7; 8 nucleotides line up with TRBD2. The germline V gene has CDR1 MGHRA and CDR2 YSYEKL. Trimming cost V 0 bases and J 7 bases; bases outside gene matches: 14. CDR3 length: 17 amino acids. CDR3 coding DNA: TGCGCCAGCAGCCAAGAAGTCCCCGTCGGGGGGGTGGGTGAGCAGTACTTC. Its protein product is CASSQEVPVGGVGEQYF.

The gene calls are TRBV5-1 and TRBJ2-5, with 13 bases matching TRBD2. Germline CDR1 reads SGHRS; CDR2 reads YFSETQ. This CDR3 contains 17 residues. With V trimmed by 4 bases and J by 4 bases, 10 bases remained unmatched. DNA of the CDR3: TGCGCCAGCAGCAGAGGGACTAGCGGGGACATGGGAGAGACCCAGTACTTC. The encoded protein is CASSRGTSGDMGETQYF.

This chain connects TRBV5-6 to TRBJ2-3, with D perhaps assigned TRBD1 or TRBD2 (5 bases each). V shed 3 bases and J shed 2 bases, with 19 bases lying between them. The CDR3 covers 17 residues. Looked up from germline, CDR1 is SGHDT and CDR2 is YYEEEE. The CDR3 spells CASSSLRGGFDTDTQYF. In DNA, the CDR3 is TGTGCCAGCAGCTCCCTTCGGGGCGGATTCGACACAGATACGCAGTATTTT.

The chain has TRBV29-1 and TRBJ1-3; D is uncertain. Per germline, CDR1 SQVTM and CDR2 ANQGSEA. The CDR3 has 11 residues. V was cut by 5 bases and J by 8 bases, with 10 bases left in between. The CDR3 is CSVKSRDTIYF. For the CDR3, the DNA is TGCAGCGTTAAGTCGAGGGACACCATATATTTT.

The chain combines TRBV19 with TRBJ1-1; D perhaps matches TRBD1 (5 bases). V shed 7 bases and J shed 8 bases, with 20 bases lying between them. From germline, CDR1 is LNHDA and CDR2 SQIVND (reference sequence). CDR3 length: 14 residues. DNA of the CDR3: TGTGCCAGTACCATCTACGTCGCAGGGAAAGAAGCTTTCTTT. This encodes CASTIYVAGKEAFF.

The rearrangement joins TRBV6-2 or TRBV6-3 to TRBJ2-1; 14 nucleotides align to TRBD2. The CDR3 consists of 17 residues. Germline values: CDR1 MNHEY, CDR2 SVGEGT. Losses at the gene ends were 6 bases for V and 4 bases for J; bases not matched to a gene: 8. CDR3 region: CASSGLAGGFLYNEQFF. The CDR3 DNA reads as TGTGCCAGCAGCGGACTAGCGGGAGGCTTCCTTTACAATGAGCAGTTCTTC.

Only a few counts were recorded for this clone. The genes are TRBV25-1 and TRBJ1-4; D is uncertain. This CDR3 is built from 12 residues. Germline V lookup: CDR1 MGHDK, CDR2 SYGVNS. V was trimmed by 7 bases and J by 8 bases, leaving 11 bases between them. CDR3 coding DNA: TGTGCCAGCACCGTGGGATCGGAAAAACTGTTTTTT. Encoded protein: CASTVGSEKLFF.

This chain connects TRBV5-4 to TRBJ1-1; a weak D match, TRBD1 (5 bases). CDR1 and CDR2 (germline): SGHNT, YYREEE (reference sequence). The CDR3 has 14 residues. Between the trimmed V and J ends, which lost 4 bases and 5 bases, there was a span of 15 bases. The CDR3 DNA reads TGTGCCAGCAGCCGGGGGGTTTTAAGGACTGAAGCTTTCTTT. The encoded protein is CASSRGVLRTEAFF. Filled out from reference TRBV5-4 and TRBJ1-1, the complete variable domain reads ETGVTQSPTHLIKTRGQQVTLRCSSQSGHNTVSWYQQALGQGPQFIFQYYREEENGRGNFPPRFSGLQFPNYSSELNVNALELDDSALYLCASSRGVLRTEAFFGQGTRLTVV.

V usage is TRBV7-9 and J usage is TRBJ2-3; 7 bases are shared with TRBD1. J lost 2 bases, V lost 4 bases, and 6 bases had no gene match. Germline-derived CDR1 and CDR2 are SEHNR and FQNEAQ (reference sequence). The CDR3 covers 15 residues. CDR3 DNA sequence: TGTGCCAGCAGCTCCCCCGGGACAGACACAGATACGCAGTATTTT. As protein: CASSSPGTDTDTQYF.

This clone was observed once. The chain combines TRBV13 with TRBJ1-2, with a tentative D call TRBD1 (6 bases). Trimming cost V 4 bases and J 2 bases, with 14 bases left between them. CDR1 is PRHDT and CDR2 is FYEKMQ in the germline V gene (reference sequence). CDR3 size: 15 residues. CDR3 bases: TGTGCCAGCAGCTCAATGGACAGAAACAACTATGGCTACACCTTC. Translated: CASSSMDRNNYGYTF.

The chain couples TRBV9 to TRBJ1-3; D possibly corresponds to TRBD1 (6 bases). Germline lookup yields CDR1 SGDLS and CDR2 YYNGEE. The length of the CDR3 is 19 residues. V was trimmed by 0 bases and J by 0 bases, leaving 19 bases between them. CDR3 region: CASSVGPGQGLDSGNTIYF. The DNA of the CDR3 is TGTGCCAGCAGCGTAGGCCCGGGGCAGGGGCTAGACTCTGGAAACACCATATATTTT.

This chain connects TRBV6-6 to TRBJ1-2, with unresolved D. CDR3 size: 14 residues. The V end lost 6 bases, the J end lost 0 bases, and 11 bases lay between the germline ends. The germline CDR1 and CDR2 sequences are MNHNY and SVGAGI (reference sequence). The CDR3 here is CASSSDGTNYGYTF. The CDR3 DNA is TGTGCCAGCAGCTCGGACGGAACTAACTATGGCTACACCTTC.

DNA of the CDR3: TGCGCCAGCAGCCAACTAGCGGGAGGGCTTCCTCGGCATGAGACCCAGTACTTC. The encoded protein is CASSQLAGGLPRHETQYF. V and J are TRBV4-1 and TRBJ2-5; 12 bases fit TRBD2. The germline CDR1 and CDR2 sequences are MGHRA and YSYEKL. This CDR3 is built from 18 residues. Trimming took 2 bases from V and 5 from J; bases not matched to a gene: 12.

The table lists this clone with a count of one. The chain links TRBV5-1 to TRBJ2-7; D gene uncertain. Germline V gene sequence: CDR1 SGHRS, CDR2 YFSETQ. The length of the CDR3 is 13 residues. V dropped 0 bases and J dropped 3 bases, with 7 bases sitting between them. The CDR3 DNA reads as TGCGCCAGCAGCTTGGTAGGGTTCTACGAGCAGTACTTC. Translating it yields CASSLVGFYEQYF.

The chain recombines TRBV6-5 with TRBJ2-1, with D possibly called TRBD1 or TRBD2 (5 bases each). This CDR3 contains 16 residues. V gave up 4 bases and J gave up 3 bases, with 16 bases separating them. Germline CDR1 and CDR2: MNHEY and SVGAGI. Here the CDR3 reads CASSSSGTERYNEQFF. The CDR3 bases are TGTGCCAGCAGTTCCTCCGGGACGGAACGCTACAATGAGCAGTTCTTC.

The gene calls are TRBV18 and TRBJ1-1, with 9 nucleotides matching TRBD1. Germline V gene sequence: CDR1 KGHSH, CDR2 LQKENI. The CDR3 consists of 15 residues. Trimming took 2 bases from V and 7 from J; bases not matched to a gene: 8. This CDR3 is CASSPMDRGLDEAFF. CDR3 nucleotides: TGTGCCAGCTCACCAATGGACAGGGGCCTAGATGAAGCTTTCTTT.

This clone has only one observation. The rearrangement joins TRBV7-6 to TRBJ2-5, with D hard to call. This CDR3 region has 13 residues. Trimming stripped 4 bases from V and 4 bases from J, with 10 bases between. The germline gives CDR1 SGHVS, CDR2 FNYEAQ. The CDR3 DNA follows: TGTGCCAGCAGCTCAGTGGGGTCAGAGACCCAGTACTTC. It is translated as CASSSVGSETQYF.

This chain links TRBV30 with TRBJ1-4; 10 bases match TRBD1. V shed 1 base, J shed 8 bases, and the junction held 7 bases outside the gene matches. The CDR3 has 15 amino acids. CDR1 and CDR2 (germline): GTSNPN, SVGIG (reference sequence). The CDR3 is CAWSGGGTGEEKLFF. The CDR3 region has the DNA TGTGCCTGGAGTGGCGGAGGGACAGGGGAGGAAAAACTGTTTTTT.

The chain links TRBV18 to TRBJ2-3, with D unclear. The CDR3 runs 11 residues. The V gene's germline CDR1 is KGHSH and CDR2 LQKENI. The V gene lost 4 bases and the J gene lost 6 bases, with 5 bases spanning the gap. For the CDR3, the DNA is TGTGCCAGCTCACTCCAGGATACGCAGTATTTT. This gives the protein CASSLQDTQYF.

This rearrangement joins TRBV6-5 to TRBJ2-7, with 12 bases aligning to TRBD1. Germline V CDR1 and CDR2: MNHEY, SVGAGI. This CDR3 has 15 residues. Trimming took 6 bases from V and 1 from J; bases not matched to a gene: 4. The CDR3 DNA reads TGTGCCAGCAGGGGACAGGGGGCGAGGTCCTACGAGCAGTACTTC. It yields the protein CASRGQGARSYEQYF.

This sequence joins TRBV4-2 and TRBJ1-1; D not resolved. Between the trimmed V and J ends, which lost 0 bases and 1 base, there was a span of 6 bases. The CDR3 is 14 residues long. Germline V CDR1 and CDR2: LGHNA, YNFKEQ. In nucleotides, the CDR3 is TGTGCCAGCAGCCAAGATCCAGGGAACACTGAAGCTTTCTTT. Protein: CASSQDPGNTEAFF.

The genes are TRBV4-3 and TRBJ2-7; D gene unclear. The germline V gene encodes CDR1 LGHNA and CDR2 YSLEER. Trimming shortened V by 1 base and J by 4 bases, and 8 bases separated the two germline ends. The CDR3 consists of 13 residues. CDR3 loop: CASSQGINYEQYF. The CDR3 DNA reads as TGCGCCAGCAGCCAAGGGATCAATTACGAGCAGTACTTC.

The rearrangement uses TRBV7-8 and TRBJ2-5; 7 bases are shared with TRBD2. The germline gives CDR1 SGHVS, CDR2 FQNEAQ. With V trimmed by 5 bases and J by 12 bases, 21 bases remained unmatched. The CDR3 runs 16 residues. The CDR3 loop reads CASSPAGGSPSSGKYF. CDR3 coding DNA: TGTGCCAGCAGCCCGGCCGGGGGGTCACCCTCAAGTGGGAAGTACTTC.

The chain couples TRBV11-3 to TRBJ1-1; D call uncertain. The length of the CDR3 is 13 residues. V was pared by 3 bases and J by 1 base, with 6 bases between. The V gene's germline CDR1 is SGHNT and CDR2 YENEEA. The CDR3 loop is CASSLGGNTEAFF. CDR3 nucleotide sequence: TGTGCCAGCAGCTTGGGTGGGAACACTGAAGCTTTCTTT.